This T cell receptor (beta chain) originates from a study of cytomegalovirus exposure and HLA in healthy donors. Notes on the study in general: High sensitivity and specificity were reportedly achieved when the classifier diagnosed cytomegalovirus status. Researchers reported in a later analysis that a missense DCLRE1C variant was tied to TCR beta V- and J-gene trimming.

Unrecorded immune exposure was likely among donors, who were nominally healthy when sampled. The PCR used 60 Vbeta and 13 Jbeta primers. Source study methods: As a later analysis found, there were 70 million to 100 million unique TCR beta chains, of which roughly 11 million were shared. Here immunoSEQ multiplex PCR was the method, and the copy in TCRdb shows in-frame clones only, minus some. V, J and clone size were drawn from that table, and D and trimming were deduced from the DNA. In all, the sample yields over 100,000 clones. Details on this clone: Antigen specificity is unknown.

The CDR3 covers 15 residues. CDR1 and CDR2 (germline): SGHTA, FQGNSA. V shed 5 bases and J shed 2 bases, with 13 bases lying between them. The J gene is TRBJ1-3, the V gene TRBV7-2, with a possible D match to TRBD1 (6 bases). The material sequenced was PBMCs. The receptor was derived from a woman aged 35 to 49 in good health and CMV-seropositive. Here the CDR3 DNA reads TGTGCCAGCAGCCCAGAAGGGACACCTGGAAACACCATATATTTT. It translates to CASSPEGTPGNTIYF.